These T cell receptor beta chains were read from a single sample in a study of shared clonotypes between healthy human individuals. Method: immunoSEQ multiplex PCR; TCRdb's copy keeps in-frame clones and lacks some. This sample has 2 million to 2.5 million clones, with approximately 90% found just once. Sequencing was done on a sample of naive CD4+ T cells from PBMCs. The receptors were gathered from a man younger than 35 in good health. Some clones in this sample may be carry-over from other donors' samples. Each CDR3 is given with its conserved first and last residue. Each record gives: V gene, D gene, clone size, J gene, CDR3 DNA, CDR3 protein. The D gene is left open where the match is weak. Size is omitted from some rows. Given values are once, few, many or a class for expanded clones.

TRBV7-9	NA	once	TRBJ1-5	TGTGCCAGCAGCTCTCAAGCCGTCAATCAGCCCCAGCATTTT	CASSSQAVNQPQHF
TRBV5-1	NA	NA	TRBJ1-4	TGCGCCAGCAGCTTGGCCGAGGGAGCTAATGAAAAACTGTTTTTT	CASSLAEGANEKLFF
TRBV5-1	NA	once	TRBJ2-5	TGCGCCAGCAGCTTGGGTTCTGGGGCTCGAGAGACCCAGTACTTC	CASSLGSGARETQYF
TRBV21-1	NA	NA	TRBJ2-6	TGTGCCAGCAGCAAAAGGCAGGGCAGGGGCAGGCCTGGGGCCAACGTCCTGACTTTC	CASSKRQGRGRPGANVLTF
TRBV25-1	NA	NA	TRBJ2-2	TGTGCCAGCAGTGAATCCCACTACCCCGGGGAGCTGTTTTTT	CASSESHYPGELFF
TRBV28	NA	NA	TRBJ2-5	TGTGCCAGCAGAACCGCCGGGGGAGGAGAGACCCAGTACTTC	CASRTAGGGETQYF
TRBV2	NA	NA	TRBJ2-7	TGTGCCAGCAGTCCGGGACCGGGGGACTACGAGCAGTACTTC	CASSPGPGDYEQYF
TRBV5-1	NA	NA	TRBJ2-7	TGCGCCAGCAGCTCGACCCTGGGGAATCCCTCCTACGAGCAGTACTTC	CASSSTLGNPSYEQYF
TRBV6-5	NA	NA	TRBJ1-1	TGTGCCAGCAGTTACTCGGTTAACTCAGGGAACACTGAAGCTTTCTTT	CASSYSVNSGNTEAFF
TRBV5-6	TRBD2	NA	TRBJ2-3	TGTGCCAGCAGCTTGGAACTAGCGGGAGACGCAGATACGCAGTATTTT	CASSLELAGDADTQYF
TRBV7-2	NA	few	TRBJ2-2	TGTGCCAGCAGCTATAGACAGACCGGGGAGCTGTTTTTT	CASSYRQTGELFF
TRBV30	NA	once	TRBJ1-3	TGTGCCTGGGGACAAAGCTCTGGAAACACCATATATTTT	CAWGQSSGNTIYF
TRBV5-1	TRBD1	NA	TRBJ2-5	TGCGCCAGCAGGAAGTTGACAGGGGAGGTCGAGACCCAGTACTTC	CASRKLTGEVETQYF
TRBV18	NA	NA	TRBJ2-7	TGTGCCAGCTCACCACAACCCGCCTACGAGCAGTACTTC	CASSPQPAYEQYF
TRBV7-3	TRBD2	NA	TRBJ2-3	TGTGCCAGCAGCTTAATAGCGGCGGGGGTAGATACGCAGTATTTT	CASSLIAAGVDTQYF
TRBV5-6	NA	NA	TRBJ2-2	TGTGCCAGCAGCTTGTACGGACTAATGACCGGGGAGCTGTTTTTT	CASSLYGLMTGELFF
TRBV4-1	TRBD1	NA	TRBJ2-5	TGCGCCAGCAGCCAGGGGGCAGGGGGCGCGGAGACCCAGTACTTC	CASSQGAGGAETQYF
TRBV28	TRBD2	NA	TRBJ2-1	TGTGCCAGCAGGTCAAGCGGGAGGACCTCCTACAATGAGCAGTTCTTC	CASRSSGRTSYNEQFF
TRBV5-6	TRBD1	NA	TRBJ1-2	TGTGCCAGCAGCTGGGGACAGGGGGGCTACACCTTC	CASSWGQGGYTF
TRBV5-1	NA	NA	TRBJ2-7	TGCGCCAGCAGGATGGACACTGGCGGGACCATTTACGAGCAGTACTTC	CASRMDTGGTIYEQYF
TRBV28	NA	NA	TRBJ1-5	TGTGCCAGCAGCCGCCCGGGCGCATTCTACAATCAGCCCCAGCATTTT	CASSRPGAFYNQPQHF
TRBV28	NA	NA	TRBJ2-7	TGTGCCAGCAGTCCCTACCTGAGGACTACCCACGGGCAGTACTTC	CASSPYLRTTHGQYF
TRBV2	TRBD1	NA	TRBJ1-4	TGTGCCAGCAGGGAACAGGGACAGGCAGAAGAAAAACTGTTTTTT	CASREQGQAEEKLFF
TRBV7-9	NA	NA	TRBJ2-3	TGTGCCAGCAGCCTTAGCACAGATACGCAGTATTTT	CASSLSTDTQYF
TRBV7-9	TRBD1	NA	TRBJ2-7	TGTGCCAGCAGCTTAGATGGGACAGTACTTTACGAGCAGTACTTC	CASSLDGTVLYEQYF
TRBV11-2	NA	NA	TRBJ1-2	TGTGCCAGCAGCTTAGATTCGGCGGGGGGGGCAGAGGTTGGCTACACCTTC	CASSLDSAGGAEVGYTF
TRBV19	NA	few	TRBJ1-5	TGTGCCAGTAGTATAGAGGCGGAGGCCGTCAATCAGCCCCAGCATTTT	CASSIEAEAVNQPQHF
TRBV6-6	NA	once	TRBJ2-3	TGTGCCAGCAGTTACGACCCGAACACAGATACGCAGTATTTT	CASSYDPNTDTQYF
TRBV18	TRBD1	once	TRBJ2-7	TGTGCCAGCTCACCCTCCCAGGCAGGGGGCTACGAGCAGTACTTC	CASSPSQAGGYEQYF
TRBV28	NA	NA	TRBJ1-2	TGTGCCAGCAGTTTAGGTCCTGGGATTAACTATGGCTACACCTTC	CASSLGPGINYGYTF
TRBV4-1	TRBD2	NA	TRBJ2-1	TGCGCCAGCAGCCAAGGGCTAGCGGAGACTTGGAATGAGCAGTTCTTC	CASSQGLAETWNEQFF
TRBV5-1	NA	NA	TRBJ2-2	TGCGCCAGCGCGTGGGAGCACACCGGGGAGCTGTTTTTT	CASAWEHTGELFF
TRBV4-2	NA	NA	TRBJ2-3	TGTGCCAGCAGCCAAGATAGTCGCCGAACAGATACGCAGTATTTT	CASSQDSRRTDTQYF
TRBV27	NA	NA	TRBJ2-7	TGTGCCAGCAGTTGGAGGGCAGCCTCCTACGAGCAGTACTTC	CASSWRAASYEQYF
TRBV7-8	TRBD1	NA	TRBJ2-7	TGTGCCAGCAGCCCAAGACAGGGTTCCTACGAGCAGTACTTC	CASSPRQGSYEQYF
TRBV5-5	NA	NA	TRBJ1-2	TGTGCCAGCAGCTTAACCGGGAGTAACTATGGCTACACCTTC	CASSLTGSNYGYTF
TRBV5-6	TRBD1	NA	TRBJ1-1	TGTGCCAGTACAGGGGCAGGGGACACTGAAGCTTTCTTT	CASTGAGDTEAFF
TRBV10-3	NA	NA	TRBJ2-6	TGTGCCATCAGTGAGTCAGGCATCTCTGGGGCCAACGTCCTGACTTTC	CAISESGISGANVLTF
TRBV7-3	NA	NA	TRBJ2-2	TGTGCCAGCAGCTTAGTATCGGGGTCCAGCGGGGAGCTGTTTTTT	CASSLVSGSSGELFF